The 22 T cell receptor beta chains below all came from one sample that was sequenced in a study of cytomegalovirus exposure and HLA in healthy donors. Researchers ran the PCR with 60 Vbeta and 13 Jbeta primers. The data were produced by immunoSEQ multiplex PCR, yet TCRdb's version contains in-frame clones alone and is incomplete. Here the sample spans fewer than 250,000 clones, about four fifths being singletons. The sample was PBMCs. The origin of the receptors is a woman in her 50s in good health and CMV-seropositive.

The V call is TRBV4-1, the J call TRBJ2-1, with a tentative D call TRBD2 (5 bases). Germline assignment: CDR1 MGHRA and CDR2 YSYEKL. V was shortened by 1 base and J by 0 bases, with 7 bases between the two germline ends. The CDR3 totals 15 residues. DNA of the CDR3: TGCGCCAGCAGCCAAGGGGAGTTCTCCTACAATGAGCAGTTCTTC. It specifies CASSQGEFSYNEQFF.

CDR3 sequence (DNA): TGTGCCAGCAGCCCGCACCTAGATTGGGAGACCCAGTACTTC. Translated: CASSPHLDWETQYF. The gene calls are TRBV7-8 and TRBJ2-5; D is undetermined. Germline assignment: CDR1 SGHVS and CDR2 FQNEAQ. With 5 bases removed from V and 5 bases from J, the gap between germline ends came to 15 bases. The CDR3 loop spans 14 amino acids.

The chain is built from TRBV5-4 and TRBJ2-5; 9 bases align to TRBD2. Germline V lookup: CDR1 SGHNT, CDR2 YYREEE (reference sequence). The V and J ends lost 3 bases and 1 base, in that order; junction bases with no gene match: 10. The CDR3 has 17 amino acids. This CDR3 is CASSSAKGRGGQETQYF. The CDR3 region has the DNA TGTGCCAGCAGCTCGGCTAAGGGGCGGGGGGGCCAAGAGACCCAGTACTTC.

The V gene is TRBV5-4, the J gene TRBJ2-7, with 9 bases identical to TRBD1. The CDR3 consists of 15 residues. V lost 3 bases and J lost 7; bases outside the gene matches: 11. Germline V gene sequence: CDR1 SGHNT, CDR2 YYREEE (reference sequence). CDR3 nucleotide sequence: TGTGCCAGCAGCTCGTCCCGGGACAGGGACTGGGAGCAGTACTTC. This encodes CASSSSRDRDWEQYF.

For this clone: Additional DNA sequences in this sample encode the identical CDR3. The chain joins TRBV21-1 to TRBJ1-4; TRBD1, the D gene given by the table, was not confirmed from the DNA. TRBV21-1 is a pseudogene segment. There are 14 residues in the CDR3. Written as DNA, the CDR3 is TGTGCCAGCAGCAACCTCGACAGGGGGGAAAAGCTGTTTTTT. Residues: CASSNLDRGEKLFF.

V is TRBV29-1 and J is TRBJ1-2, with D perhaps matching TRBD1 (5 bases). Between the trimmed V and J ends, which lost 3 bases and 6 bases, there was a span of 8 bases. The CDR3 is 11 amino acids. Germline V gene lookup returns CDR1 SQVTM and CDR2 ANQGSEA. CDR3 coding DNA: TGCAGCGTTGAGGGGGGGAATGGCTACACCTTC. Translating gives CSVEGGNGYTF.

The rearrangement uses TRBV7-8 and TRBJ2-7; D might be TRBD1 (5 bases). The germline gives CDR1 SGHVS, CDR2 FQNEAQ. The V gene lost 1 base and the J gene lost 4 bases, with 11 bases spanning the gap. This CDR3 has 14 amino acids. The chain's CDR3 is CASSLGTGRYEQYF. As DNA, the CDR3 is TGTGCCAGCAGCTTAGGAACAGGAAGGTACGAGCAGTACTTC.

The gene calls are TRBV27 and TRBJ2-3, with a tentative D call TRBD2 (7 bases). Trimming took 7 bases from V and 2 from J, leaving 22 bases between them. The CDR3 extends over 17 amino acids. CDR1 is MNHEY, CDR2 SMNVEV, per germline (reference sequence). CDR3 sequence: CASTSAWWGGPTDTQYF. CDR3 coding DNA: TGTGCCAGCACCTCAGCATGGTGGGGGGGGCCCACAGATACGCAGTATTTT.

The chain has TRBV14 and TRBJ2-7; D is possibly TRBD2 (6 bases). Germline CDR1 reads SGHDN; CDR2 reads FVKESK. The CDR3 sequence is 11 residues long. V dropped 1 base and J dropped 9 bases, with 7 bases sitting between them. The CDR3: CASSQAGRQYF. The CDR3 bases are TGTGCCAGCAGCCAAGCCGGGAGGCAGTACTTC. Full variable domain (missing parts from reference TRBV14 and TRBJ2-7): EAGVTQFPSHSVIEKGQTVTLRCDPISGHDNLYWYRRVMGKEIKFLLHFVKESKQDESGMPNNRFLAERTGGTYSTLKVQPAELEDSGVYFCASSQAGRQYFGPGTRLTVT.

The chain couples TRBV7-3 to TRBJ2-5; 7 nucleotides align to TRBD1. The CDR3 length is 15 residues. CDR1 and CDR2 from the germline V gene are SGHTA and FQGTGA. The J segment lost 7 bases and the V segment lost 0 bases, leaving 8 bases of the junction unmatched. Here the CDR3 reads CASSLTIGGAGTQYF. The CDR3 nucleotides read TGTGCCAGCAGCTTAACTATAGGGGGCGCGGGGACCCAGTACTTC.

The chain carries TRBV28 and TRBJ2-7; 8 bases align to TRBD1. V gave up 4 bases and J gave up 6 bases; unmatched junction bases: 14. Looked up from germline, CDR1 is MDHEN and CDR2 is SYDVKM. The CDR3 length is 16 residues. CDR3 loop: CASSSGGVDRAGEQYF. The CDR3 DNA sequence: TGTGCCAGCAGTTCCGGAGGGGTGGACAGGGCCGGCGAGCAGTACTTC. The full variable domain, rest sourced from reference TRBV28 and TRBJ2-7, is DVKVTQSSRYLVKRTGEKVFLECVQDMDHENMFWYRQDPGLGLRLIYFSYDVKMKEKGDIPEGYSVSREKKERFSLILESASTNQTSMYLCASSSGGVDRAGEQYFGPGTRLTVT.

The chain links TRBV2 to TRBJ2-7; 9 bases fit TRBD1. The CDR3 sequence is 15 residues long. Germline CDR1 reads SNHLY; CDR2 reads FYNNEI. J was trimmed by 2 bases and V by 5 bases; bases with no gene match: 7. CDR3 region: CASSLDRGRTYEQYF. The CDR3, as DNA: TGTGCCAGCAGTCTTGACAGGGGGAGAACCTACGAGCAGTACTTC.

V usage is TRBV6-6 and J usage is TRBJ2-5, with 10 bases matching TRBD1. CDR1 MNHNY and CDR2 SVGAGI come from the germline V gene (reference sequence). The CDR3 sequence is 15 residues long. After removal of 5 bases from V and 5 bases from J, the junction contained 8 bases not matched to a gene. The CDR3 nucleotides are TGTGCCAGCAGTCCAGACAGGGGGCTCTGGGAGACCCAGTACTTC. It encodes CASSPDRGLWETQYF.

The chain joins TRBV7-2 to TRBJ1-1, with D possibly being TRBD1 (6 bases). This CDR3 region has 14 residues. Trimming pared 5 bases from V and 2 bases from J, leaving 12 bases between. The V gene's germline CDR1 is SGHTA and CDR2 FQGNSA. The CDR3 region is CASSLGGRNTEAFF. The CDR3 nucleotides are TGTGCCAGCAGCCTAGGGGGGCGTAACACTGAAGCTTTCTTT.

This clone was detected once. The CDR3 loop is CATKNSGLYNEQFF. Here the CDR3 DNA reads TGCGCCACCAAAAACAGTGGCCTCTACAATGAGCAGTTCTTC. The V call is TRBV5-1, the J call TRBJ2-1; D remains ambiguous. CDR1 SGHRS and CDR2 YFSETQ come from the germline V gene. CDR3 length: 14 residues. V dropped 9 bases and J dropped 3 bases, with 16 bases sitting between them.

The chain uses TRBV19 and TRBJ2-7, with TRBD1 identical over 10 bases. The V and J ends lost 3 bases and 3 bases, in that order; junction bases with no gene match: 5. The CDR3 loop spans 15 amino acids. Germline CDR1 LNHDA, CDR2 SQIVND (reference sequence). The CDR3, as DNA: TGTGCCAGTAGTATGGGGACAGGGGAAATCTACGAGCAGTACTTC. The encoded protein is CASSMGTGEIYEQYF.

The sample holds one count of this clone. The chain carries TRBV6-5 and TRBJ2-3, with D possibly TRBD2 on 5 matching bases. This CDR3 spans 14 amino acids. Per the germline V gene, CDR1 is MNHEY and CDR2 is SVGAGI. V lost 7 bases and J lost 2, with 13 bases in between. CDR3 residues: CASKLGLSTDTQYF. The DNA of the CDR3 is TGTGCCAGCAAACTAGGACTTTCCACAGATACGCAGTATTTT.

This chain joins TRBV30 and TRBJ2-7; the match to TRBD1 covers 7 bases. V trimming: 5 bases; J trimming: 0 bases; junction bases outside the gene matches: 1. This CDR3 is 12 amino acids long. Germline V gene data show CDR1 as GTSNPN and CDR2 as SVGIG (reference sequence). The CDR3 sequence is CAWGDSSYEQYF. The CDR3 nucleotides read TGTGCCTGGGGGGACAGCTCCTACGAGCAGTACTTC. Together with reference TRBV30 and TRBJ2-7, the CDR3 gives the full variable domain: SQTIHQWPATLVQPVGSPLSLECTVEGTSNPNLYWYRQAAGRGLQLLFYSVGIGQISSEVPQNLSASRPQDRQFILSSKKLLLSDSGFYLCAWGDSSYEQYFGPGTRLTVT.

V usage is TRBV7-9 and J usage is TRBJ2-5; D is unclear. V lost 0 bases, J lost 9 bases, and 8 bases lay in between. CDR3 length equals 12 residues. The germline V gene encodes CDR1 SEHNR and CDR2 FQNEAQ (reference sequence). This CDR3 reads CASSLASPAQYF. In nucleotides, the CDR3 is TGTGCCAGCAGCTTAGCTTCTCCGGCCCAGTACTTC.

This rearrangement joins TRBV4-2 to TRBJ1-1; 9 bases agree with TRBD1. This CDR3 comprises 15 residues. Germline V CDR1 and CDR2: LGHNA, YNFKEQ. Trimming at V came to 4 bases and at J to 2 bases, leaving 5 bases not matched to a gene. CDR3 in amino acids: CASSRGQGSNTEAFF. For the CDR3, the DNA is TGTGCCAGCAGCCGGGGACAGGGCTCTAACACTGAAGCTTTCTTT.

The chain employs TRBV5-4 and TRBJ1-1, with D possibly TRBD1 on 5 matching bases. The V and J ends lost 2 bases and 3 bases respectively, with 8 bases between them. In germline, CDR1 is SGHNT, CDR2 YYREEE (reference sequence). The CDR3 runs 13 residues. The CDR3 region is CASSFDRYTEAFF. CDR3 DNA: TGTGCCAGCAGCTTCGACAGATACACTGAAGCTTTCTTT. Drawing the rest from reference TRBV5-4 and TRBJ1-1, the complete variable domain is ETGVTQSPTHLIKTRGQQVTLRCSSQSGHNTVSWYQQALGQGPQFIFQYYREEENGRGNFPPRFSGLQFPNYSSELNVNALELDDSALYLCASSFDRYTEAFFGQGTRLTVV.

DNA for the CDR3: TGTGCCAGCAGACTAGCGGGGGCCACAGATACGCAGTATTTT. Translated: CASRLAGATDTQYF. J is TRBJ2-3 and V is TRBV6-6, with TRBD2 matching 11 bases. V trimming: 6 bases; J trimming: 2 bases; junction bases outside the gene matches: 1. CDR3 length: 14 amino acids. Germline values: CDR1 MNHNY, CDR2 SVGAGI (reference sequence).